This T cell receptor beta chain was retrieved from a study of tumor and adjacent non-tumor tissue in lung cancer. Points from the study as a whole: Tumor tissue had significantly higher TCR diversity than normal lung. Top 100 clones took a larger repertoire share in normal lung.

TCRbeta libraries were built with three rounds of nested PCR, modified from ARM-PCR. MiXCR, applied by TCRdb to the multiplex PCR reads, yields one record per CDR3 protein. The data hold about 98,000 distinct CDR3 sequences, with 75% to 90% observed a single time. This clonotype was counted many times. Its antigen is undetermined. The CDR3 is made up of 15 amino acids. V shed 0 bases and J shed 3 bases, with 9 bases lying between them. CDR1 is WNHNN, CDR2 SYGVQD, per germline (reference sequence). This sample's RNA came from whole unsorted tissue. Distant lung tissue was collected more than 3 cm away from the tumor edge.

Material: distant non-tumor lung tissue. This sequence was found in a man aged 55-75 years with small cell lung cancer. The chain carries TRBV10-1 and TRBJ2-1; D remains unclear. Here the CDR3 reads CASSESTRSYNEQFF. The CDR3 DNA sequence: TGCGCCAGCAGTGAGTCAACCCGGAGCTACAATGAGCAGTTCTTC.